The 16 T cell receptor beta chains reported below all come from one sample, sequenced in a study of response to subunit inactivated influenza vaccine. TCRdb passed the RT-PCR reads through MiXCR, listing each CDR3 protein once. The sample has a few hundred thousand distinct CDR3 sequences; 9% to 15% are singletons. This sample comprised non-naive T cells sorted from PBMCs, obtained approximately 15 days before vaccination. These receptors were obtained from a man between 50 and 59 years old who received an inactivated influenza vaccine.

CDR3 in amino acids: CASSTQLAGRDEQFF. Here the CDR3 DNA reads TGTGCCAGCAGTACGCAACTAGCGGGGAGGGATGAGCAGTTCTTC. The chain links TRBV12-3 or TRBV12-4 to TRBJ2-1, with TRBD2 matching 10 bases. The J segment lost 8 bases and the V segment lost 5 bases, leaving 9 bases of the junction unmatched. The CDR3 has 15 amino acids.

The table lists this clonotype with a few counts. This chain joins TRBV19 and TRBJ1-5; D is undetermined. V was pared by 6 bases and J by 5 bases, with 5 bases between. The CDR3 totals 11 residues. Germline V gives CDR1 LNHDA, CDR2 SQIVND (reference sequence). The DNA for the CDR3 is TGTGCCAGTAGCGGGGATCAGCCCCAGCATTTT. Its translation: CASSGDQPQHF.

This clonotype appeared many times. The rearrangement links TRBV20-1 to TRBJ2-1, with 9 bases aligning to TRBD2. Germline values: CDR1 DFQATT, CDR2 SNEGSKA (reference sequence). The trim removed 6 bases at V and 6 bases at J, leaving 9 bases unmatched. This CDR3 region has 14 residues. The CDR3 region has the DNA TGCAGTGCGAGTAGCGGGAGTTTGGGCAATGAGCAGTTCTTC. Its protein product is CSASSGSLGNEQFF.

This clonotype was found many times. V is TRBV5-1 and J is TRBJ2-1; D possibly corresponds to TRBD2 (7 bases). CDR3 length equals 15 residues. V was clipped by 6 bases and J by 10 bases, with 23 bases between them. Germline values: CDR1 SGHRS, CDR2 YFSETQ. Written as DNA, the CDR3 is TGCGCCAGCACACGTGGGAGGGGGGGTGTTGAGGAGCAGTTCTTC. Encoded protein: CASTRGRGGVEEQFF.

CDR3 residues: CASSQDGQTSGIFNEQFF. CDR3 bases: TGTGCCAGCAGCCAAGATGGGCAGACTAGCGGGATTTTCAATGAGCAGTTCTTC. The V call is TRBV4-2, the J call TRBJ2-1; 11 nucleotides line up with TRBD2. This CDR3 is built from 18 residues. The V segment lost 0 bases and the J segment 6 bases; nucleotides outside the gene matches: 10. The V gene's germline CDR1 is LGHNA and CDR2 YNFKEQ.

The CDR3 region has the DNA TGTGCCATCAGTGACTTCGGACGGATCTCTGGGGCCAACGTCCTGACTTTC. This translates into CAISDFGRISGANVLTF. The genes are TRBV10-3 and TRBJ2-6; D is ambiguous. Trimming removed 3 bases at V and 0 bases at J, with 12 bases between. Germline loops: CDR1 ENHRY, CDR2 SYGVKD. The CDR3 is made up of 17 amino acids.

The rearrangement links TRBV4-1 to TRBJ1-5; maybe TRBD1 (5 bases). This CDR3 comprises 16 residues. Germline CDR1 and CDR2: MGHRA and YSYEKL. V lost 1 base, J lost 1 base, and 11 bases lay in between. The CDR3 DNA follows: TGCGCCAGCAGCCAAGTTGCGGGGGGGAGCAATCAGCCCCAGCATTTT. It specifies CASSQVAGGSNQPQHF.

This clonotype occurred a few times. The chain has TRBV7-6 and TRBJ2-3, with D possibly being TRBD2 (5 bases). Germline V gene sequence: CDR1 SGHVS, CDR2 FNYEAQ. Between the trimmed V and J ends, which lost 5 bases and 6 bases, there was a span of 15 bases. The CDR3 sequence is 14 residues long. The CDR3: CASSRDFSGDTQYF. The CDR3 DNA follows: TGTGCCAGCAGCCGCGACTTCTCGGGGGATACGCAGTATTTT.

Comment on this clonotype: As the CDR3 is not closed by the conserved phenylalanine or tryptophan, this likely results from a read error. CDR3 in amino acids: CASSSGQGATNEKLFS. In DNA, the CDR3 is TGCGCCAGCAGCTCTGGGCAGGGGGCAACTAATGAAAAACTGTTTTCT. The chain uses TRBV5-1 and TRBJ1-4; 7 bases agree with TRBD1. This CDR3 comprises 16 residues. Per the germline V gene, CDR1 is SGHRS and CDR2 is YFSETQ. V shed 3 bases and J 0 bases; nucleotides not matched to a gene: 5.

The sample holds a few counts of this clonotype. This chain links TRBV20-1 with TRBJ2-7, with 7 nucleotides matching TRBD1. This CDR3 spans 15 amino acids. The V gene's germline CDR1 is DFQATT and CDR2 SNEGSKA (reference sequence). J was trimmed by 1 base and V by 1 base; bases with no gene match: 7. The CDR3 DNA reads TGCAGTGCTAGAGGTAGAACAGGGGTATCCTACGAGCAGTACTTC. This translates into CSARGRTGVSYEQYF.

This clonotype was detected a few times. CDR3 sequence: CASSPTLTGTGSNEQFF. CDR3 sequence (DNA): TGTGCCAGCAGCCCAACCTTGACCGGGACAGGGAGCAATGAGCAGTTCTTC. This chain connects TRBV7-9 to TRBJ2-1; 9 bases match TRBD1. V lost 5 bases, J lost 6 bases, and 14 bases stayed unmatched. This CDR3 spans 17 amino acids. Germline lookup yields CDR1 SEHNR and CDR2 FQNEAQ (reference sequence). Complete variable domain (other parts from reference TRBV7-9 and TRBJ2-1): DTGVSQNPRHKITKRGQNVTFRCDPISEHNRLYWYRQTLGQGPEFLTYFQNEAQLEKSRLLSDRFSAERPKGSFSTLEIQRTEQGDSAMYLCASSPTLTGTGSNEQFFGPGTRLTVL.

This clonotype was recorded at least ten times. The V and J genes are TRBV28 and TRBJ2-3; 8 bases match TRBD1. The germline CDR1 and CDR2 sequences are MDHEN and SYDVKM. The junction had 11 bases not matched to a gene; V was cut back by 6 bases and J by 12 bases. The CDR3 has 13 residues. This chain's CDR3 is CASRFYGQGAQYF. The CDR3 DNA follows: TGTGCCAGCAGGTTTTATGGGCAGGGGGCTCAGTATTTT.

This clonotype was observed a handful of times. CDR3 DNA: TGTGCCAGCAGTGGCCGATTGACAGTCAACTATGGCTACACCTTC. Its protein product is CASSGRLTVNYGYTF. The chain couples TRBV25-1 to TRBJ1-2; weak D call: TRBD1 (5 bases). The germline V and J ends were trimmed by 4 bases and 2 bases, with 14 bases remaining between them. Germline assignment: CDR1 MGHDK and CDR2 SYGVNS. The CDR3 contains 15 residues.

The table lists this clonotype with a few counts. The V call is TRBV7-2, the J call TRBJ1-2; D not resolved. The CDR3 totals 14 residues. Per the germline V gene, CDR1 is SGHTA and CDR2 is FQGNSA. V lost 1 base and J 0 bases, leaving 6 bases between the germline ends. The CDR3 loop is CASSLDYANYGYTF. CDR3 coding DNA: TGTGCCAGCAGCTTAGACTACGCTAACTATGGCTACACCTTC.

This clonotype turned up a few times. J is TRBJ1-6 and V is TRBV28; possible D gene TRBD1, 5 bases. V lost 10 bases to trimming and J lost 7 bases, with 11 bases between them. The CDR3 totals 12 residues. Germline V gene sequence: CDR1 MDHEN, CDR2 SYDVKM. The CDR3 coding sequence is TGTGCCATCGACAGCCTAAATTCACCCCTCCACTTT. Its translation is CAIDSLNSPLHF.

This clonotype was seen only a few times. V usage is TRBV5-1 and J usage is TRBJ1-4, with 7 bases matching TRBD1. Germline V gene data show CDR1 as SGHRS and CDR2 as YFSETQ. This CDR3 is 18 amino acids long. V lost 4 bases, J lost 4 bases, and 16 bases stayed unmatched. In DNA, the CDR3 is TGCGCCAGCAGCCCCGGACAGGATCGATTCCGGGGTAATGAAAAACTGTTTTTT. As protein: CASSPGQDRFRGNEKLFF.